Following are 8 T cell receptor beta chains from one sample sequenced in a study of T cells in Graves' hyperthyroidism and ophthalmopathy. Amplification targeted TCR beta CDR3 regions from RNA transcripts. HTBI primers were used for first-round RT-PCR of the TCR CDR3. Each CDR3 protein is one row after TCRdb ran MiXCR on the multiplex PCR reads. In the table there are roughly 300,000 distinct CDR3 sequences, over 11% of which are singletons. Material for sequencing was blood. The receptors were gathered from a woman aged 25-40 years with Graves' hyperthyroidism.

This clonotype was seen a few times. The J gene is TRBJ2-3, the V gene TRBV5-1; 8 bases are shared with TRBD2. The length of the CDR3 is 15 residues. Looked up from germline, CDR1 is SGHRS and CDR2 is YFSETQ. V trimming: 4 bases; J trimming: 8 bases; junction bases outside the gene matches: 12. DNA for the CDR3: TGCGCCAGCAGCCCGACCCAAGCGGGAGATGGTACGCAGTATTTT. It translates to CASSPTQAGDGTQYF.

At least ten counts were recorded for this clonotype. This rearrangement joins TRBV28 to TRBJ2-3; 8 positions agree with TRBD2. V lost 8 bases and J lost 5; bases outside the gene matches: 6. The germline CDR1 and CDR2 sequences are MDHEN and SYDVKM. This CDR3 spans 13 amino acids. The CDR3 is CASYRAGGDTQYF. The CDR3 DNA reads TGTGCCAGCTATAGGGCGGGAGGAGATACGCAGTATTTT. Drawing the rest from reference TRBV28 and TRBJ2-3, the complete variable domain is DVKVTQSSRYLVKRTGEKVFLECVQDMDHENMFWYRQDPGLGLRLIYFSYDVKMKEKGDIPEGYSVSREKKERFSLILESASTNQTSMYLCASYRAGGDTQYFGPGTRLTVL.

The sample holds many counts of this clonotype. The rearrangement joins TRBV10-3 to TRBJ1-1; 9 bases align to TRBD1. The J segment lost 5 bases and the V segment lost 4 bases, leaving 8 bases of the junction unmatched. Per germline, CDR1 ENHRY and CDR2 SYGVKD. This CDR3 spans 15 amino acids. The CDR3 sequence: CAISAGTGSGTEAFF. The DNA of the CDR3 is TGTGCCATCAGTGCGGGGACAGGGAGTGGTACTGAAGCTTTCTTT.

This clonotype was observed a handful of times. V and J are TRBV20-1 and TRBJ2-5; D is unresolved. V lost 3 bases and J 2 bases, leaving 10 bases between the germline ends. Germline CDR1 is DFQATT and CDR2 is SNEGSKA (reference sequence). There are 13 residues in the CDR3. Here the CDR3 DNA reads TGCAGTGCTAGCCACGACATGCAAGAGACCCAGTACTTC. It codes for CSASHDMQETQYF.

The chain uses TRBV4-1 and TRBJ1-2; D is unresolved. Trimming stripped 1 base from V and 5 bases from J, with 17 bases between. CDR1 is MGHRA and CDR2 is YSYEKL in the germline V gene. This CDR3 comprises 16 residues. DNA of the CDR3: TGCGCCAGCAGCCAAGGGTCCGCCAGTACTTTATATGGCTACACCTTC. This sequence encodes CASSQGSASTLYGYTF.

At least ten counts were recorded for this clonotype. The chain joins TRBV28 to TRBJ2-3; 9 nucleotides align to TRBD2. V dropped 5 bases and J dropped 3; count of bases not matched to a gene: 6. The CDR3 consists of 15 residues. From germline, CDR1 is MDHEN and CDR2 SYDVKM. The DNA of the CDR3 is TGTGCCAGCAGTCCCCCGGGACTAGCAACAGATACGCAGTATTTT. This gives the protein CASSPPGLATDTQYF.

This clonotype was observed a few times. V gene TRBV7-6 combines with J gene TRBJ2-1; possibly TRBD2 for D (6 bases). The CDR3 consists of 13 residues. Germline lookup yields CDR1 SGHVS and CDR2 FNYEAQ. Trimming took 5 bases from V and 6 from J, leaving 11 bases between them. The chain's CDR3 is CASSRGTFNEQFF. CDR3 bases: TGTGCCAGCAGCCGCGGGACTTTCAATGAGCAGTTCTTC.

The V and J genes are TRBV5-6 and TRBJ2-2; 7 bases match TRBD2. Per the germline V gene, CDR1 is SGHDT and CDR2 is YYEEEE. The ends lost 3 bases at V and 1 base at J; junction bases unmatched: 6. The CDR3 has 16 residues. The CDR3 nucleotides are TGTGCCAGCAGCTGGGGTCCTAGCGGGAACACCGGGGAGCTGTTTTTT. Its translation is CASSWGPSGNTGELFF.